This T cell receptor (beta chain) was identified in a study of T cell responses to AZD1222 COVID-19 vaccine. The data were produced by immunoSEQ multiplex PCR, yet TCRdb's version contains in-frame clones alone and is incomplete. The data show 150,000 or so clones, around nine tenths seen once. Trimming cost V 5 bases and J 8 bases; bases outside gene matches: 1. Germline CDR1 DFQATT, CDR2 SNEGSKA (reference sequence). The CDR3 totals 11 residues. The chain couples TRBV20-1 to TRBJ1-3; 9 bases line up with TRBD1. The origin of this receptor is an adult in good health. This specimen consisted of peripheral blood, obtained on day 0 of AZD1222 vaccination. The CDR3 nucleotides are TGCAGTGCTCGGGACAGGGACACCATATATTTT. Translation: CSARDRDTIYF.